This note documents a single TCR beta chain sequence. This clonotype was picked up a small number of times. It has no known antigen specificity. No much larger clonotype is one base removed from it; base qualities were not supplied. V is pruned by 4 bases and J by 5 bases, leaving 9 bases of the junction without a gene match. According to the germline V gene, CDR1 reads SGDLS and CDR2 reads YYNGEE. The CDR3 spans 15 residues, from the cysteine through the phenylalanine. Solely the CDR3 DNA is kept, with 45 bases framed from the first base. The library was prepared using RACE. The data were produced on a NextSeq 500. During library preparation, unique molecular identifiers were attached to individual cDNA molecules so that TCRs could be counted quantitatively and reproducibly. From each blood RNA sample, both TCR alpha and TCR beta chains were sequenced. The original pipeline was this. The median number of TCRs per sample was roughly 98,000, ranging from about 23,224 to 700,000. V, J and CDR3 annotation of the TCR reads was carried out using the Decombinator software suite. To make PS versus PT1 abundance plots, every sample was subsampled to the same number of TCRs (28,000). TCRs were defined as expanded if absent before sensitization and observed at least eight times at the 2-week time point. TCRdb passed the public sequencing reads through fastp at Q25 and MiXCR, retaining productive beta sequences. Rows merge per CDR3 protein into single entries with the most common DNA and genes. The V and J calls were determined by TCRdb, not by the authors. This sample has just over 80,000 distinct CDR3 sequences in its table, and about 10% of those were observed once. Clones ranked in the top ten supply roughly 4.2% of the sample.

The time point label here, explained by the study, means: patch test 1, 2 weeks after DPC sensitization. The treatment or condition label for this specimen denotes: therapeutic diphenylcyclopropenone sensitization with weekly scalp DPC. At every patch-test visit, the blood draw took place before the patch test was put on. Eligible patients were aged 18 to 70, diagnosed with alopecia, deemed suitable for DPC therapy, and excluded if pregnant. Total RNA was extracted from unfractionated whole blood collected in Tempus Blood RNA tubes. These data belong to a study of human T cells and chemical hapten exposure (dated by TCRdb to about 2021). Looking at the study overall: For sensitization, 2% DPC in acetone was applied to a roughly 2 cm by roughly 2 cm area of upper inner arm skin. Weekly therapeutic DPC doses were additionally applied to the scalp of patients throughout the roughly 26-week study period. Patch testing was done on the upper back using Finn chambers containing 0.01% DPC, and results were scored after 6 days according to International Contact Dermatitis Research Group standards. The mostly female patient cohort included alopecia areata with under or over 50% scalp involvement, alopecia totalis and alopecia universalis. Libraries were pooled for sequencing, and per-sample TCR yields varied mainly because of small differences in library volumes within the pool. This study followed changes in the peripheral blood TCR repertoire in vivo during primary and secondary sensitization of alopecia patients to the hapten diphenylcyclopropenone (DPC). Blood samples were taken from patients before sensitization (week 0) and at 2, 6 and about 24 weeks after DPC sensitization. Blood for TCR sequencing was provided by twenty-nine alopecia patients at one to four time points (pre-sensitization, 2, 6 and 24 weeks). The paper as a whole reports these results and caveats: Because all patients had alopecia, a presumed autoimmune disease, the immune response of the patients might differ from that of healthy individuals. A positive correlation was found between the number of PT1 expanded TCRs and patch test score, with significance reached at thresholds 8, 16 and 32 but not 4. Repeated subsampling changed both the strength of the expansion versus patch-test correlation and the threshold at which the correlation became significant. Expanded TCRs formed significantly more large CDR3 similarity clusters than pre-sensitization or healthy control sets, consistent with antigen-driven responses. The number of TCRs above 1 in 1000 frequency did not change with DPC sensitization; there was no evidence of global repertoire structure alterations.

Here the chain combines TRBV9 and TRBJ2-3; the central 8 bases match TRBD2. Specimen: whole blood, collected in connection with sensitization to the hapten diphenylcyclopropenone (DPC). The sequence derives from a woman in her forties or fifties with alopecia areata. Some clones in this sample may be carry-over from other donors' samples. The nucleotide sequence is given as TGTGCCAGCAGCACCCATAGCGGGGTGGGAGATACGCAGTATTTT. Its amino acids are CASSTHSGVGDTQYF.